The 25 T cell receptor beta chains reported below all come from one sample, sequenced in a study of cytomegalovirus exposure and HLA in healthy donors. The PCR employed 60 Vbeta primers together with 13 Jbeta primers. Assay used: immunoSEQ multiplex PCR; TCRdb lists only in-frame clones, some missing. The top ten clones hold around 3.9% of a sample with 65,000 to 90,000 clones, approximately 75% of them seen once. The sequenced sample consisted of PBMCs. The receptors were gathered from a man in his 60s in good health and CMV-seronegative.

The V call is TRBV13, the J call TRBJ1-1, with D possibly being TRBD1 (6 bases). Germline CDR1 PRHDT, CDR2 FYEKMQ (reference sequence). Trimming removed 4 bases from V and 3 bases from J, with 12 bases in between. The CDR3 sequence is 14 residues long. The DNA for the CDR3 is TGTGCCAGCAGCTACAGGGTTTGGGACACTGAAGCTTTCTTT. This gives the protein CASSYRVWDTEAFF.

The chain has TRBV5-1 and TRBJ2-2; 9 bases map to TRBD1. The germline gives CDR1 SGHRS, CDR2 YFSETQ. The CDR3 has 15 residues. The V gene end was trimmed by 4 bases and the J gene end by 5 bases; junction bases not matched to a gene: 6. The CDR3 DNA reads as TGCGCCAGCAGCAACGGGACAGGGAGGACCGGGGAGCTGTTTTTT. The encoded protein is CASSNGTGRTGELFF. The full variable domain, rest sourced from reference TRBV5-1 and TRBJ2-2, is KAGVTQTPRYLIKTRGQQVTLSCSPISGHRSVSWYQQTPGQGLQFLFEYFSETQRNKGNFPGRFSGRQFSNSRSEMNVSTLELGDSALYLCASSNGTGRTGELFFGEGSRLTVL.

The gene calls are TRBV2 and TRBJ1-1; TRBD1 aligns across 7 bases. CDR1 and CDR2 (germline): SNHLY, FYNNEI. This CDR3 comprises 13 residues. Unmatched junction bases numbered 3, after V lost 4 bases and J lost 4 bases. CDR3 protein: CASSGDSVTEAFF. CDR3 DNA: TGTGCCAGCAGTGGGGACAGTGTCACTGAAGCTTTCTTT.

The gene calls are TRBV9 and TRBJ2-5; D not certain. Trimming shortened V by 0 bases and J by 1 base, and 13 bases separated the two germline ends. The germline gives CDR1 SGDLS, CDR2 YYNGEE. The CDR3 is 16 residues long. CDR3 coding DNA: TGTGCCAGCAGCGTAGGGGTCTCCGACTTCCAAGAGACCCAGTACTTC. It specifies CASSVGVSDFQETQYF.

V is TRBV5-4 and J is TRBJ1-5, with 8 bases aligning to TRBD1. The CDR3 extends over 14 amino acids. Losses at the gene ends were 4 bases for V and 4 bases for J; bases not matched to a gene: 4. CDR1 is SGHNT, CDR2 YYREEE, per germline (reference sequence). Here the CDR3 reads CASSTDRGNQPQHF. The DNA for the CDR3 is TGTGCCAGCAGCACCGACAGGGGTAATCAGCCCCAGCATTTT.

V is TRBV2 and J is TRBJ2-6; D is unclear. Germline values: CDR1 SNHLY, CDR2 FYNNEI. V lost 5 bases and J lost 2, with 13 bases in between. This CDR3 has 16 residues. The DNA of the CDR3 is TGTGCCAGCAGTCCAACAAAGCGAACTGGGGCCAACGTCCTGACTTTC. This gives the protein CASSPTKRTGANVLTF.

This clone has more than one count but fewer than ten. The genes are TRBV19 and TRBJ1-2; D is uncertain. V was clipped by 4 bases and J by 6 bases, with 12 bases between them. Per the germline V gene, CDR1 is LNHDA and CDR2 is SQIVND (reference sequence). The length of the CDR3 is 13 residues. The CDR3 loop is CASSTQTPDGYTF. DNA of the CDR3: TGTGCCAGTAGTACGCAAACCCCGGATGGCTACACCTTC. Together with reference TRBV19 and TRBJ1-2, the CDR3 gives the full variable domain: DGGITQSPKYLFRKEGQNVTLSCEQNLNHDAMYWYRQDPGQGLRLIYYSQIVNDFQKGDIAEGYSVSREKKESFPLTVTSAQKNPTAFYLCASSTQTPDGYTFGSGTRLTVV.

The CDR3 coding sequence is TGCGCCAGCAGCTTGAAACTAGCGGGGGGAACCACAGATACGCAGTATTTT. This translates into CASSLKLAGGTTDTQYF. The chain recombines TRBV5-1 with TRBJ2-3, with TRBD2 matching 12 bases. J gave up 2 bases and V 1 base, and 5 bases lay outside the gene matches. Looked up from germline, CDR1 is SGHRS and CDR2 is YFSETQ. The CDR3 loop spans 17 amino acids.

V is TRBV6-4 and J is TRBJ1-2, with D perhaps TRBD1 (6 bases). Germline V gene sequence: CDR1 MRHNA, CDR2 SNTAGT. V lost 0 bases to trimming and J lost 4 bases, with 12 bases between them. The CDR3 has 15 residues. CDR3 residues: CASSDSAGAGYGYTF. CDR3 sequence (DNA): TGTGCCAGCAGTGACTCGGCAGGGGCAGGCTATGGCTACACCTTC.

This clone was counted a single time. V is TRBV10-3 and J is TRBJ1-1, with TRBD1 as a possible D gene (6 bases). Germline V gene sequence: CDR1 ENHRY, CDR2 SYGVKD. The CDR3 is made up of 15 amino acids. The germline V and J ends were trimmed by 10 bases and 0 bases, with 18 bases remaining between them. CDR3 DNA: TGTGCCACCACAGTCTCAGGGGTAATGAACACTGAAGCTTTCTTT. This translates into CATTVSGVMNTEAFF.

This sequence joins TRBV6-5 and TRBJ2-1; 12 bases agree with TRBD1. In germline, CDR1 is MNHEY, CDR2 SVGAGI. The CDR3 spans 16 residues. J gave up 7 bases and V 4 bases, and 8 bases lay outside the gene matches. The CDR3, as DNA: TGTGCCAGCAGTTCAACCCCGGGACAGGGGGCTAATGAGCAGTTCTTC. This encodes CASSSTPGQGANEQFF.

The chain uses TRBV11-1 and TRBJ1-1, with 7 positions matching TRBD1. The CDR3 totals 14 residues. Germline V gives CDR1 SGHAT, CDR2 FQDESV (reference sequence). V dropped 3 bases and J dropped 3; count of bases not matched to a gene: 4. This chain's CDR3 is CASSFIQGDTEAFF. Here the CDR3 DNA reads TGTGCCAGCAGCTTCATCCAGGGGGACACTGAAGCTTTCTTT.

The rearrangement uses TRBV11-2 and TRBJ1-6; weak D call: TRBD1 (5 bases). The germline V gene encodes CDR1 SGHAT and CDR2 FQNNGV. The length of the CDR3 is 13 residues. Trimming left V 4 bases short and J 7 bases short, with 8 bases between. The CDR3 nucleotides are TGTGCCAGCAGCTCAGGGTTCAATTCACCCCTCCACTTT. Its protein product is CASSSGFNSPLHF. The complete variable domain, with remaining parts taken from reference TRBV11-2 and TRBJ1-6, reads EAGVAQSPRYKIIEKRQSVAFWCNPISGHATLYWYQQILGQGPKLLIQFQNNGVVDDSQLPKDRFSAERLKGVDSTLKIQPAKLEDSAVYLCASSSGFNSPLHFGNGTRLTVT.

CDR3 bases: TGTGCCAGCAGTGAAGCACGGTCCCCCTACGAGCAGTACTTC. Amino acids: CASSEARSPYEQYF. This chain uses TRBV2 with TRBJ2-7; D gene uncertain. The CDR3 sequence is 14 residues long. The germline gives CDR1 SNHLY, CDR2 FYNNEI. Trimming took off 0 bases at V and 2 bases at J, with 8 bases between the two ends.

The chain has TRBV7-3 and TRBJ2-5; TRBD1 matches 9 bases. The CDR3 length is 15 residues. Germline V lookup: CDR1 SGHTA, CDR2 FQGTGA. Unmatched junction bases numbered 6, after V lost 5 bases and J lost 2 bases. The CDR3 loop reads CASSVATGGQETQYF. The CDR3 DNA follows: TGTGCCAGCAGCGTAGCGACAGGGGGACAAGAGACCCAGTACTTC.

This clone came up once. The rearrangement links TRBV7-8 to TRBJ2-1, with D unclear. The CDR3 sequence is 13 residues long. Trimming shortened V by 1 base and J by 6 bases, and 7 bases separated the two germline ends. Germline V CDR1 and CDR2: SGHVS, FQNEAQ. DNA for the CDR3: TGTGCCAGCAGCTTAGTCTCACTCAATGAGCAGTTCTTC. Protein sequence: CASSLVSLNEQFF. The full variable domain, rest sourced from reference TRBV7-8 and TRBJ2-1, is GAGVSQSPRYKVAKRGQDVALRCDPISGHVSLFWYQQALGQGPEFLTYFQNEAQLDKSGLPSDRFFAERPEGSVSTLKIQRTQQEDSAVYLCASSLVSLNEQFFGPGTRLTVL.

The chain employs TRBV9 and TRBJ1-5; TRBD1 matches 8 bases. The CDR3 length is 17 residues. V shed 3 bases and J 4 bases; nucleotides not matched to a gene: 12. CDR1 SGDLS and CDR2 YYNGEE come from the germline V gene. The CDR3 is CASSGGTGDGSNQPQHF. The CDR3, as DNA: TGTGCCAGCAGCGGAGGGACAGGAGACGGATCAAATCAGCCCCAGCATTTT.

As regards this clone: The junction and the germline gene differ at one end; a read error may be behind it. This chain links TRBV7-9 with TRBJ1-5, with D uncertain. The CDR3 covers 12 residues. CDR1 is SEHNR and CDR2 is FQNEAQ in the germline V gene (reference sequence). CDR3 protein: CSSSLYNQPQHF. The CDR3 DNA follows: TGTTCCAGCAGCTTGTACAATCAGCCCCAGCATTTT.

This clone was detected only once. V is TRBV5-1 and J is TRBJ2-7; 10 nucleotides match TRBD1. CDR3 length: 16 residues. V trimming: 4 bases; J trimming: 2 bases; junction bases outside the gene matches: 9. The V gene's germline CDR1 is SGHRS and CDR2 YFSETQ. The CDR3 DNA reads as TGCGCCAGCAGCCTTGGGACCGGGACAGGGGCCTACGAGCAGTACTTC. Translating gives CASSLGTGTGAYEQYF.

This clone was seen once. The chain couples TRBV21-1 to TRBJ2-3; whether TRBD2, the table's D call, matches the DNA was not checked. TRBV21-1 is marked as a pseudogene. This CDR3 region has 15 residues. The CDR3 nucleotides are TGTGCCAGCAGCCGGCCCGGCGGGGGGATAGATACGCAGTATTTT. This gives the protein CASSRPGGGIDTQYF.

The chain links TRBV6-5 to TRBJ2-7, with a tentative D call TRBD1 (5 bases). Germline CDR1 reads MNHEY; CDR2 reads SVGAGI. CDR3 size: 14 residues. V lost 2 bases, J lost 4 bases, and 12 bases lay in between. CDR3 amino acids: CASSYNPGPYEQYF. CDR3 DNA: TGTGCCAGCAGTTACAACCCAGGGCCTTACGAGCAGTACTTC.

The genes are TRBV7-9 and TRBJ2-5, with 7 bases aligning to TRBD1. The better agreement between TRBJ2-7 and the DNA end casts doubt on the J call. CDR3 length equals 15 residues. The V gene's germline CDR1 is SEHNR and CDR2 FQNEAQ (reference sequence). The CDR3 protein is CASSLGPGQTYEQYF. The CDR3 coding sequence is TGTGCCAGCAGCTTAGGACCGGGACAGACCTACGAGCAGTACTTC.

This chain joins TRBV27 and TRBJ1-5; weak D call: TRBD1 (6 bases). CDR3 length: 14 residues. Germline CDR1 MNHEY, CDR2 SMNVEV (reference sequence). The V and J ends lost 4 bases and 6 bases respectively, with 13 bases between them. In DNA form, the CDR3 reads TGTGCCAGCAGTTGGGGGGCGGGAGGTCAGCCCCAGCATTTT. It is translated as CASSWGAGGQPQHF.

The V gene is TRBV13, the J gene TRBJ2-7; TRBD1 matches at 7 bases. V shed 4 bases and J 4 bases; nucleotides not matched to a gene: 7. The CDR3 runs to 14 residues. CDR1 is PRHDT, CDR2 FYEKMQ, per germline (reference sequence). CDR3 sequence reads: CASSSRDSKYEQYF. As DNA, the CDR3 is TGTGCCAGCAGCTCCCGGGACAGTAAATACGAGCAGTACTTC.

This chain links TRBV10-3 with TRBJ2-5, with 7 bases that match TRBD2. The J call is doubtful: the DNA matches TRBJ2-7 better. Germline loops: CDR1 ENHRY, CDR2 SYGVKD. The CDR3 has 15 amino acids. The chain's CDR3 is CAISDGVGGTYEQYF. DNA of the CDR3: TGTGCCATCAGTGATGGAGTGGGGGGGACCTACGAGCAGTACTTC.